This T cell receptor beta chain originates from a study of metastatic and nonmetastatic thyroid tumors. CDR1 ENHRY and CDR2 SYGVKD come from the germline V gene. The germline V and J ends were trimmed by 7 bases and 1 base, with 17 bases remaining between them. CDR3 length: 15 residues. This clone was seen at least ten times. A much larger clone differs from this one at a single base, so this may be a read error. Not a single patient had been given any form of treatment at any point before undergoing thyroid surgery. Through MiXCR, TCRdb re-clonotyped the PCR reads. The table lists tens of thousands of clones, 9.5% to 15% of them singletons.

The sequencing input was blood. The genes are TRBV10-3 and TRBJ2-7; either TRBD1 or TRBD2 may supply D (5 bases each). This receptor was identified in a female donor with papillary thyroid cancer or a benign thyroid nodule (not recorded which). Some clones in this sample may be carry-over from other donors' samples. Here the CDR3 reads CAINDPRDVSYEQYF. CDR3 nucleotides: TGTGCCATCAATGACCCCCGGGACGTATCCTACGAGCAGTACTTC.